Listed below are T cell receptor beta chains from one sample, sequenced in a study of cytomegalovirus exposure and HLA in healthy donors. Profiled with immunoSEQ multiplex PCR; TCRdb holds only in-frame clones, not every one. The sample consists of 250,000 to 350,000 clones, approximately 90% of them appearing once. Sample: PBMCs. All receptors come from a middle-aged man in good health and CMV-seropositive. Each CDR3 is given with its conserved first and last residue. The order of the fields is clone size, V gene, J gene, D gene, CDR3 DNA, CDR3 protein. D genes are given only for firm matches. Only some rows state a clone size, as once, few, many or a class for expanded clones.

>.|TRBV19|TRBJ2-7|TRBD2
TGTGCCAGTAGTATTCAGCGGGAGTACGAGCAGTACTTC
CASSIQREYEQYF
>.|TRBV27|TRBJ2-7|TRBD2
TGTGCCAGCGGCTCGGGGGGTGTCGACTCCTACGAGCAGTACTTC
CASGSGGVDSYEQYF
>.|TRBV29-1|TRBJ2-2|.
TGCAGCGTTGAAGTGGGCACAAACACCGGGGAGCTGTTTTTT
CSVEVGTNTGELFF
>.|TRBV4-3|TRBJ2-1|TRBD2
TGCGCCAGCAGCCACGCTAGCGGGAGGTACAATGAGCAGTTCTTC
CASSHASGRYNEQFF
>once|TRBV7-8|TRBJ2-7|TRBD1
TGTGCCAGCAGCCCCGCCGGGACAGGGGCAGGGGAGCAGTACTTC
CASSPAGTGAGEQYF
>.|TRBV7-9|TRBJ2-1|TRBD2
TGTGCCAGCAGCCCGACTAGCGGGAGCCACAATGAGCAGTTCTTC
CASSPTSGSHNEQFF
>.|TRBV10-3|TRBJ1-4|.
TGTGCCATCAGTGCAGGCCCCGGTGAAAAACTGTTTTTT
CAISAGPGEKLFF
>.|TRBV7-3|TRBJ2-3|TRBD2
TGTGCCAGCAGCTCCGGAAGTGCGGGAGGCTCCGCTAGCACAGATACGCAGTATTTT
CASSSGSAGGSASTDTQYF
>.|TRBV7-8|TRBJ2-3|TRBD1
TGTGCCAGCAGCTTAGCGACAGGGTCAGATACGCAGTATTTT
CASSLATGSDTQYF
>.|TRBV27|TRBJ2-7|TRBD1
TGTGCCAGCAGTCCGATCTTCAGGGGGAGCTCCTACGGGCAGTACTTC
CASSPIFRGSSYGQYF
>.|TRBV7-9|TRBJ2-5|.
TGTGCCAGCAGTTACCCACCGCTAGAGCAGTACTTC
CASSYPPLEQYF
>.|TRBV28|TRBJ1-3|.
TGTGCCAGCAGTTTGTTTCCGGGGACTGGAAACACCATATATTTT
CASSLFPGTGNTIYF
>.|TRBV7-9|TRBJ1-5|TRBD1
TGTGCCAGCAGCTTAGACAGGGGGCGCAATCAGCCCCAGCATTTT
CASSLDRGRNQPQHF
>.|TRBV28|TRBJ1-5|.
TGTGCCAGCCTGCAGAGGGGGGGCGGTCAGCCCCAGCATTTT
CASLQRGGGQPQHF
>.|TRBV15|TRBJ1-1|.
TGTGCCACCAGCAGAGATTTCGGGAGTGCTGAAGCTTTCTTT
CATSRDFGSAEAFF
>.|TRBV7-6|TRBJ1-1|.
TGTGCCAGCAGCCAAGGGGGGAACACTGAAGCTTTCTTT
CASSQGGNTEAFF